Listed below are T cell receptor beta chains from one sample, sequenced in a study of blood T cells in healthy people across ages. In TCRdb, the 5' RACE reads were re-called with MiXCR into one record per CDR3 protein. Altogether hundreds of thousands of distinct CDR3 sequences are present, roughly three fifths being singletons, with the ten largest covering approximately 24%. The sample taken for sequencing was blood. Receptors originate from a man between 35 and 55 years old in good health. The CDR3 runs from the conserved cysteine through the conserved F or W. A D gene is named only where the DNA matches it firmly. Clone size appears in some rows only: once, few, many, or a class for an expanded clone.

D gene: -
V gene: TRBV11-1
clone size: few
J gene: TRBJ2-1
CDR3 protein: CASSETRAGVGYNEQFF
CDR3 DNA: TGTGCCAGCAGCGAGACCCGGGCAGGGGTGGGCTACAATGAGCAGTTCTTC

D gene: TRBD1
V gene: TRBV28
clone size: -
J gene: TRBJ2-7
CDR3 protein: CASSGTGEPPYEQYF
CDR3 DNA: TGTGCCAGCAGCGGGACAGGGGAACCTCCCTACGAGCAGTACTTC

D gene: -
V gene: TRBV6-6
clone size: few
J gene: TRBJ2-6
CDR3 protein: CASRDPGANVLTF
CDR3 DNA: TGTGCCAGCAGAGACCCTGGGGCCAACGTCCTGACTTTC

D gene: TRBD1
V gene: TRBV20-1
clone size: -
J gene: TRBJ2-7
CDR3 protein: CSATDRGSYNEQYF
CDR3 DNA: TGCAGTGCGACCGACAGGGGTTCCTACAATGAGCAGTACTTC

D gene: -
V gene: TRBV29-1
clone size: few
J gene: TRBJ2-7
CDR3 protein: CSVVVSSYEQYF
CDR3 DNA: TGCAGCGTTGTGGTCAGTTCCTACGAGCAGTACTTC

D gene: TRBD1
V gene: TRBV20-1
clone size: -
J gene: TRBJ2-4
CDR3 protein: CSASSGQGNIQYF
CDR3 DNA: TGCAGTGCTAGTAGCGGACAGGGGAACATTCAGTACTTC

D gene: -
V gene: TRBV11-2
clone size: once
J gene: TRBJ1-2
CDR3 protein: CVSSPMAGLRGYTF
CDR3 DNA: TGTGTCAGCAGCCCGATGGCAGGGTTGCGTGGCTACACCTTC

D gene: TRBD2
V gene: TRBV29-1
clone size: -
J gene: TRBJ2-7
CDR3 protein: CSDAAPGGPHNEQYF
CDR3 DNA: TGCAGCGACGCCGCTCCGGGAGGACCTCACAATGAGCAGTACTTC

D gene: TRBD2
V gene: TRBV7-2
clone size: -
J gene: TRBJ2-1
CDR3 protein: CASSFGTSGINEQFF
CDR3 DNA: TGTGCCAGCAGCTTCGGGACTAGCGGTATCAATGAGCAGTTCTTC

D gene: -
V gene: TRBV7-9
clone size: few
J gene: TRBJ1-2
CDR3 protein: CASSLEGRNYGYTF
CDR3 DNA: TGCGCCAGCAGCTTGGAGGGACGTAACTATGGCTACACCTTC

D gene: -
V gene: TRBV6-6
clone size: few
J gene: TRBJ1-6
CDR3 protein: CASNSDRVLSPLHF
CDR3 DNA: TGTGCCAGCAACTCGGACAGAGTTCTCTCACCCCTCCACTTT

D gene: -
V gene: TRBV15
clone size: few
J gene: TRBJ2-7
CDR3 protein: CATSLAWGHEQYF
CDR3 DNA: TGTGCCACCAGCCTTGCCTGGGGGCACGAGCAGTACTTC